This TCR beta chain appears in the sequencing data of a study of blood T cell repertoires in COVID-19. On the study more broadly: PBMCs, B-cell-depleted T cells, or T cells provided the cDNA or gDNA that made up the material.

The germline V gene encodes CDR1 LGHNA and CDR2 YNFKEQ. The CDR3 is 15 amino acids. The V end lost 1 base, the J end lost 2 bases, and 12 bases lay between the germline ends. As processed by the authors: Nucleated cell counts were estimated from reference gene primer amplification. Here immunoSEQ multiplex PCR was the method, and the copy in TCRdb shows in-frame clones only, minus some. V and J calls and clone size are given by that table; D and trimming were obtained from the DNA. The sample contains 84,000 or so clones, 80% of which appear only once. This clone was observed a single time. Sequenced input: peripheral blood. The chain combines TRBV4-2 with TRBJ2-7; TRBD2 is a possible D gene (5 bases). The TCR sequence derives from an elderly woman with acute or convalescent COVID-19. The CDR3 is CASSQAFRRTYEQYF. The CDR3 DNA reads TGTGCCAGCAGCCAAGCCTTCCGGAGGACCTACGAGCAGTACTTC.